The 27 T cell receptor beta chains given below trace back to one sample, sequenced in a study of blood T cell repertoires in COVID-19. Only in-frame clones appear in the TCRdb table, and some are missing; sequencing was by immunoSEQ multiplex PCR. The sample holds fewer than 200,000 clones, under 90% seen once. Material for sequencing was PBMCs or T cells enriched from blood (not recorded which). The receptor source for this set is a man between 45 and 60 years old who had recovered from COVID-19.

This clone was observed a single time. This chain uses TRBV27 with TRBJ2-3; the match to TRBD1 covers 10 bases. Germline V gene sequence: CDR1 MNHEY, CDR2 SMNVEV (reference sequence). The CDR3 length is 15 residues. The V segment lost 7 bases and the J segment 4 bases; nucleotides outside the gene matches: 8. The CDR3 loop is CASKILGQGSDTQYF. CDR3 sequence (DNA): TGTGCCAGCAAGATACTGGGACAGGGGTCAGATACGCAGTATTTT.

V gene TRBV9 combines with J gene TRBJ1-1, with D unclear. With 7 bases removed from V and 0 bases from J, the gap between germline ends came to 10 bases. The V gene's germline CDR1 is SGDLS and CDR2 YYNGEE. The CDR3 loop spans 13 amino acids. CDR3 sequence: CASASRVNTEAFF. CDR3 nucleotide sequence: TGTGCCAGCGCCTCACGGGTGAACACTGAAGCTTTCTTT.

This clone showed up many times. The chain recombines TRBV7-3 with TRBJ1-3, with D perhaps TRBD1 (5 bases). The CDR3 totals 13 residues. Germline CDR1 reads SGHTA; CDR2 reads FQGTGA. The ends were cut back, 8 bases at V and 1 base at J, with 9 bases in the middle. The CDR3 region is CASSQGSGNTIYF. The CDR3 nucleotides are TGTGCCAGCTCTCAGGGTTCTGGAAACACCATATATTTT.

The chain uses TRBV7-6 and TRBJ1-6, with 9 positions matching TRBD1. This CDR3 is 15 amino acids long. Germline assignment: CDR1 SGHVS and CDR2 FNYEAQ. V was clipped by 5 bases and J by 10 bases; unmatched bases: 9. CDR3 sequence (DNA): TGTGCCAGCAGCCCGGGGACAGGGTTTCAGTCACCCCTCCACTTT. Residues: CASSPGTGFQSPLHF.

V usage is TRBV27 and J usage is TRBJ2-7; possible D gene TRBD2, 6 bases. The CDR3 is made up of 14 amino acids. V lost 4 bases and J lost 2, with 12 bases in between. The germline V gene has CDR1 MNHEY and CDR2 SMNVEV (reference sequence). The CDR3 is CASSSLAGPYEQYF. The CDR3, as DNA: TGTGCCAGCAGTTCCTTGGCGGGGCCCTACGAGCAGTACTTC.

The chain links TRBV27 to TRBJ2-1, with 10 bases matching TRBD2. This CDR3 comprises 14 residues. The V and J ends lost 7 bases and 9 bases, in that order; junction bases with no gene match: 9. CDR1 is MNHEY and CDR2 is SMNVEV in the germline V gene (reference sequence). The CDR3 DNA follows: TGTGCCAGCAACCAGCGGGGGGGCTGGACTGAGCAGTTCTTC. It yields the protein CASNQRGGWTEQFF.

This clone was found once. This chain joins TRBV27 and TRBJ1-3; no clear D. Trimming stripped 2 bases from V and 10 bases from J, with 12 bases between. Germline V gene lookup returns CDR1 MNHEY and CDR2 SMNVEV (reference sequence). CDR3 length: 13 residues. CDR3 sequence (DNA): TGTGCCAGCAGTTTAGAGTCCGGTAAAACCATATATTTT. Translation: CASSLESGKTIYF.

CDR3 nucleotide sequence: TGCGCCAGCAGCCTCCGTAAAGGGGTGGGGGAAAAACTGTTTTTT. The encoded protein is CASSLRKGVGEKLFF. This sequence joins TRBV4-3 and TRBJ1-4, with a weak D call TRBD1 (5 bases). CDR3 length: 15 residues. Trimming took 4 bases from V and 8 from J, leaving 17 bases between them. Germline V gene lookup returns CDR1 LGHNA and CDR2 YSLEER.

This clone showed up just a few times. The V gene is TRBV5-4, the J gene TRBJ2-7; 10 bases fit TRBD1. Germline loops: CDR1 SGHNT, CDR2 YYREEE (reference sequence). This CDR3 region has 14 residues. V shed 3 bases, J shed 5 bases, and the junction held 5 bases outside the gene matches. CDR3 residues: CASSSGTGVNEQYF. The CDR3, as DNA: TGTGCCAGCAGCTCTGGGACAGGGGTCAACGAGCAGTACTTC.

The rearrangement uses TRBV27 and TRBJ2-7; 7 bases line up with TRBD2. This CDR3 spans 15 amino acids. Trimming cost V 2 bases and J 7 bases; bases outside gene matches: 11. Per germline, CDR1 MNHEY and CDR2 SMNVEV (reference sequence). The CDR3 here is CASSLRPWEGEEQYF. The CDR3 nucleotides are TGTGCCAGCAGTTTACGGCCCTGGGAGGGCGAAGAGCAGTACTTC.

The CDR3 protein is CATTGQAGYEQFF. The DNA of the CDR3 is TGTGCCACTACGGGACAGGCCGGGTATGAGCAGTTCTTC. The gene calls are TRBV19 and TRBJ2-1; 8 bases match TRBD1. V lost 10 bases to trimming and J lost 8 bases; unmatched junction nucleotides: 10. The germline V gene encodes CDR1 LNHDA and CDR2 SQIVND (reference sequence). The CDR3 has 13 amino acids. The full variable domain, rest sourced from reference TRBV19 and TRBJ2-1, is DGGITQSPKYLFRKEGQNVTLSCEQNLNHDAMYWYRQDPGQGLRLIYYSQIVNDFQKGDIAEGYSVSREKKESFPLTVTSAQKNPTAFYLCATTGQAGYEQFFGPGTRLTVL.

The chain uses TRBV5-5 and TRBJ2-2; possibly TRBD2 for D (6 bases). The CDR3 is 13 amino acids. Germline V gene data show CDR1 as SGHKS and CDR2 as YYEKEE (reference sequence). With 4 bases removed from V and 5 bases from J, the gap between germline ends came to 9 bases. The CDR3 nucleotides are TGTGCCAGCAGCCCTCGGGGGACCGGGGAGCTGTTTTTT. This translates into CASSPRGTGELFF.

The chain carries TRBV24-1 and TRBJ2-5, with 11 bases aligning to TRBD1. V was clipped by 1 base and J by 5 bases; unmatched bases: 5. The CDR3 contains 16 residues. Germline-derived CDR1 and CDR2 are KGHDR and SFDVKD. CDR3 bases: TGTGCCACCAGTGATTTTCGGACAGGGGGCGGTGAGACCCAGTACTTC. Translated: CATSDFRTGGGETQYF.

This rearrangement joins TRBV11-2 to TRBJ2-3; 8 bases map to TRBD1. The CDR3 is 18 amino acids. The ends lost 1 base at V and 4 bases at J; junction bases unmatched: 13. The germline gives CDR1 SGHAT, CDR2 FQNNGV. The DNA for the CDR3 is TGTGCCAGCAGCTTAGTAGGGGTGTATAAGACAGGGGCAGATACGCAGTATTTT. It is translated as CASSLVGVYKTGADTQYF.

The chain uses TRBV29-1 and TRBJ1-2, with D perhaps matching TRBD1 (5 bases). V shed 3 bases and J shed 2 bases, with 13 bases lying between them. CDR3 size: 14 residues. Germline V gives CDR1 SQVTM, CDR2 ANQGSEA. In nucleotides, the CDR3 is TGCAGCGTTGAGTTGGTTAGGGGAAACTATGGCTACACCTTC. Translated, it gives CSVELVRGNYGYTF.

The CDR3: CASSFGTGLDSGANVLTF. The DNA of the CDR3 is TGCGCCAGCAGCTTCGGAACAGGGCTTGACTCTGGGGCCAACGTCCTGACTTTC. The chain couples TRBV5-1 to TRBJ2-6; D may be TRBD1 (6 bases). Looked up from germline, CDR1 is SGHRS and CDR2 is YFSETQ. The CDR3 covers 18 residues. V shed 2 bases and J shed 0 bases, with 15 bases lying between them.

The chain employs TRBV5-1 and TRBJ1-1, with TRBD1 as a possible D gene (6 bases). CDR3 length: 13 residues. CDR1 SGHRS and CDR2 YFSETQ come from the germline V gene. The V end lost 4 bases, the J end lost 4 bases, and 11 bases lay between the germline ends. CDR3 coding DNA: TGCGCCAGCAGCCAAAAAGGGGGCACTGAAGCTTTCTTT. Translating gives CASSQKGGTEAFF. Combining the CDR3 with reference TRBV5-1 and TRBJ1-1 gives the whole variable domain KAGVTQTPRYLIKTRGQQVTLSCSPISGHRSVSWYQQTPGQGLQFLFEYFSETQRNKGNFPGRFSGRQFSNSRSEMNVSTLELGDSALYLCASSQKGGTEAFFGQGTRLTVV.

This clone was found once. V is TRBV15 and J is TRBJ2-1; a possible D gene is TRBD2 (5 bases). V was cut by 2 bases and J by 2 bases, with 10 bases left in between. Germline assignment: CDR1 LNHNV and CDR2 YYDKDF (reference sequence). There are 15 residues in the CDR3. The CDR3, as DNA: TGTGCCACCAGCAGACCCGGGATACCCTACAATGAGCAGTTCTTC. Its translation is CATSRPGIPYNEQFF.

The genes are TRBV12-2 and TRBJ1-3; the D call TRBD1 from the table was never checked on the DNA. TRBV12-2 counts as a pseudogene. This CDR3 is built from 21 residues. CDR3: CASRLTPTGQGSVSSGNTIYF. As DNA, the CDR3 is TGTGCAAGTCGCTTAACCCCGACGGGACAGGGTTCCGTTAGCTCTGGAAACACCATATATTTT.

The CDR3: CAWGRGTSGGPDTQYF. The DNA of the CDR3 is TGTGCCTGGGGGAGGGGGACTAGCGGGGGGCCAGATACGCAGTATTTT. The rearrangement uses TRBV30 and TRBJ2-3; 15 bases line up with TRBD2. CDR1 GTSNPN and CDR2 SVGIG come from the germline V gene (reference sequence). The CDR3 length is 16 residues. V was pared by 5 bases and J by 4 bases, with 7 bases of the junction left unmatched.

The CDR3: CATSRDQVRSYGYTF. CDR3 coding DNA: TGTGCCACCAGCAGAGATCAGGTCAGAAGCTATGGCTACACCTTC. The chain has TRBV15 and TRBJ1-2; unclear D gene. Trimming removed 0 bases at V and 4 bases at J, with 12 bases between. The CDR3 loop spans 15 amino acids. Germline-derived CDR1 and CDR2 are LNHNV and YYDKDF (reference sequence). Filled out from reference TRBV15 and TRBJ1-2, the complete variable domain reads DAMVIQNPRYQVTQFGKPVTLSCSQTLNHNVMYWYQQKSSQAPKLLFHYYDKDFNNEADTPDNFQSRRPNTSFCFLDIRSPGLGDTAMYLCATSRDQVRSYGYTFGSGTRLTVV.

The chain uses TRBV29-1 and TRBJ2-7; TRBD1 aligns across 8 bases. The CDR3 spans 13 residues. Germline loops: CDR1 SQVTM, CDR2 ANQGSEA. Trimming took 5 bases from V and 1 from J; bases not matched to a gene: 4. CDR3 DNA sequence: TGCAGCGTTTTGACAGGGGATTCCTACGAGCAGTACTTC. Translated, it gives CSVLTGDSYEQYF.

The CDR3 nucleotides read TGTGCCAGCAGCCAAGATATTTTGACAGGGTATAGCTCTGGAAACACCATATATTTT. Translation gives CASSQDILTGYSSGNTIYF. The chain couples TRBV3-1 (or the pseudogene TRBV3-2) to TRBJ1-3; 7 bases fit TRBD1. There are 19 residues in the CDR3. Losses at the gene ends were 0 bases for V and 0 bases for J; bases not matched to a gene: 11. CDR1 is LGHDT, CDR2 YNNKEL, per germline (reference sequence).

The chain employs TRBV6-5 and TRBJ2-2, with 7 bases aligning to TRBD1. J lost 1 base, V lost 7 bases, and 6 bases had no gene match. Germline V lookup: CDR1 MNHEY, CDR2 SVGAGI. The CDR3 runs 15 residues. This CDR3 is CASKQYRGNTGELFF. CDR3 nucleotides: TGTGCCAGCAAACAATACAGGGGGAACACCGGGGAGCTGTTTTTT.

V gene TRBV7-8 combines with J gene TRBJ1-1; tentatively, D is TRBD1 (6 bases). The CDR3 is made up of 14 amino acids. Per the germline V gene, CDR1 is SGHVS and CDR2 is FQNEAQ. V lost 5 bases to trimming and J lost 3 bases, with 13 bases between them. This chain's CDR3 is CASSRQGRDTEAFF. DNA for the CDR3: TGTGCCAGCAGCAGGCAGGGGAGGGACACTGAAGCTTTCTTT.

V usage is TRBV4-1 and J usage is TRBJ1-2; D remains ambiguous. Germline-derived CDR1 and CDR2 are MGHRA and YSYEKL. The CDR3 covers 14 residues. Trimming stripped 4 bases from V and 3 bases from J, with 12 bases between. The CDR3, as DNA: TGCGCCAGCAGCCCCGAGCCCACTTACTATGGCTACACCTTC. It codes for CASSPEPTYYGYTF.

The genes are TRBV6-5 and TRBJ1-2; unclear D gene. This CDR3 region has 14 residues. CDR1 is MNHEY and CDR2 is SVGAGI in the germline V gene. V gave up 0 bases and J gave up 0 bases, with 5 bases separating them. Here the CDR3 DNA reads TGTGCCAGCAGTTACTCGAGCTCTAACTATGGCTACACCTTC. Its protein is CASSYSSSNYGYTF.